The present TCR beta chain was sequenced within a study of cytomegalovirus exposure and HLA in healthy donors. The PCR used 60 Vbeta and 13 Jbeta primers. Profiling relied on immunoSEQ multiplex PCR, and the TCRdb table lists in-frame clones only, not all of them. The top ten clones hold roughly 0.6% of a sample with 200,000 to 250,000 clones, 76% of them seen once. The V gene lost 1 base and the J gene lost 1 base, with 6 bases spanning the gap. Germline lookup yields CDR1 SGHTA and CDR2 FQGNSA. The length of the CDR3 is 14 residues. The receptor's source is a man aged 18 to 35 in good health and CMV-seronegative. The V call is TRBV7-2, the J call TRBJ2-3; the D is unclear. Sample: PBMCs. The CDR3 DNA reads as TGTGCCAGCAGCTTAGGTCTTGGCACAGATACGCAGTATTTT. It is translated as CASSLGLGTDTQYF.